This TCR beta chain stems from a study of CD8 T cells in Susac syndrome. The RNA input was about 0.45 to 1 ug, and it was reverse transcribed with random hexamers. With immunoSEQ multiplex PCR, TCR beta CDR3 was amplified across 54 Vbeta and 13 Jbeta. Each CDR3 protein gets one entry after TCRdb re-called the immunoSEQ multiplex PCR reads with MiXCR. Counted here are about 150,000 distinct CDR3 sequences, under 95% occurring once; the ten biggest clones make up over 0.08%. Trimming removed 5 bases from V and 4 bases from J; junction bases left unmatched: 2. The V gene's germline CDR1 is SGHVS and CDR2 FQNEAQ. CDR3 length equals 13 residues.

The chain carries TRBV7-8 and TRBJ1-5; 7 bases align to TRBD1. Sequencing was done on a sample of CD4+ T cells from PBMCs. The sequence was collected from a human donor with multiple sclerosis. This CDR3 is CASSGQENQPQHF. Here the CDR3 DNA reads TGTGCCAGCAGCGGACAGGAGAATCAGCCCCAGCATTTT.